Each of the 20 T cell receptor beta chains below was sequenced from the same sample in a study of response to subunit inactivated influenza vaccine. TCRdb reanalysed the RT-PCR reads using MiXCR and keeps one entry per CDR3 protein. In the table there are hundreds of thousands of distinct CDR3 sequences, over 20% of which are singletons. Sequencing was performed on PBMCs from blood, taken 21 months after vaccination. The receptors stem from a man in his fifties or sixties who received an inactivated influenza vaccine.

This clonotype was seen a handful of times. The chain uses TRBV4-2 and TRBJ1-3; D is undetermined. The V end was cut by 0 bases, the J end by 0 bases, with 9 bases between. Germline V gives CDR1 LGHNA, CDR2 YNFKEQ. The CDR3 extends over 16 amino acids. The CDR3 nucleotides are TGTGCCAGCAGCCAAGAGCGGGATTTCTCTGGAAACACCATATATTTT. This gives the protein CASSQERDFSGNTIYF.

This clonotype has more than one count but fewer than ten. The CDR3 protein is CASSQGTSATYEQYF. The CDR3 bases are TGCGCCAGCAGCCAAGGGACTAGCGCAACCTACGAGCAGTACTTC. The chain uses TRBV4-1 and TRBJ2-7, with 9 nucleotides matching TRBD2. Germline CDR1 and CDR2: MGHRA and YSYEKL. Germline trimming cut 1 base from V and 2 bases from J; bases unmatched to any gene: 3. The CDR3 loop spans 15 amino acids.

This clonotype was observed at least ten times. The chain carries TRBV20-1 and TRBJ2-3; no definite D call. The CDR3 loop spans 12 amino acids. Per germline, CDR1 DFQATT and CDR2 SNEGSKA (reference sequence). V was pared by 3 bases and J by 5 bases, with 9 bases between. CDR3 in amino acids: CSARQNRDTQYF. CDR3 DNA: TGCAGTGCTAGGCAAAACAGAGATACGCAGTATTTT.

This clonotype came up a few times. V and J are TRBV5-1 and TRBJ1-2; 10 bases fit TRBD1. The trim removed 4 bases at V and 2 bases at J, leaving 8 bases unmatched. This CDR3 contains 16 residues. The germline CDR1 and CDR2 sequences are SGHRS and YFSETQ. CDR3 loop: CASSLSGTGVNYGYTF. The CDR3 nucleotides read TGCGCCAGCAGCCTCTCCGGGACAGGGGTAAACTATGGCTACACCTTC.

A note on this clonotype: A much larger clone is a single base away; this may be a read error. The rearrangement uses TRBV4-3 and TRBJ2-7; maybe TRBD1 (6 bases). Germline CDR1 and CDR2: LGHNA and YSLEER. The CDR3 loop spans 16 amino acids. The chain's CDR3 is CASSQEAQGYSYEEYF. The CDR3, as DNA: TGCGCCAGCAGCCAAGAGGCGCAGGGGTACTCCTACGAGGAGTACTTC.

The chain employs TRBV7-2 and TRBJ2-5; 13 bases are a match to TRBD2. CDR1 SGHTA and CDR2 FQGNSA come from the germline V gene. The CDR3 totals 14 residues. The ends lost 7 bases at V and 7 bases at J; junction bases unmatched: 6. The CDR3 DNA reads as TGTGCCAGCACCTGGACTAGCGGGAGAGGGACCCAGTACTTC. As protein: CASTWTSGRGTQYF.

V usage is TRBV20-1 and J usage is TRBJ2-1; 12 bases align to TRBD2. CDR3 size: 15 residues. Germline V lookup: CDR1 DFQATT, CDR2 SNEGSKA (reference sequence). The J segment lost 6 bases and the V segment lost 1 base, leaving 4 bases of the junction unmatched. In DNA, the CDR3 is TGCAGTGCTAGAGGCTCTAGCGGGAGGGTCAATGAGCAGTTCTTC. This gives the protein CSARGSSGRVNEQFF.

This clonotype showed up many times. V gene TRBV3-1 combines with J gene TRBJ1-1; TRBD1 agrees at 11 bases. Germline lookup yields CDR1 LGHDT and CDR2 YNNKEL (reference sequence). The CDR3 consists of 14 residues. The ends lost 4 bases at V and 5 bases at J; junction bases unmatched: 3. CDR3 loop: CASSPGTGGTEAFF. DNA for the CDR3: TGTGCCAGCAGCCCCGGGACAGGGGGAACTGAAGCTTTCTTT.

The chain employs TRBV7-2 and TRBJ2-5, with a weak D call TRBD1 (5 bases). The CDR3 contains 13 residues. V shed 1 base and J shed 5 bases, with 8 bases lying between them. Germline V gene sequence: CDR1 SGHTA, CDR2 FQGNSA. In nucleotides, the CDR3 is TGTGCCAGCAGCTTAGTGGGGCGCGAGACCCAGTACTTC. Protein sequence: CASSLVGRETQYF.

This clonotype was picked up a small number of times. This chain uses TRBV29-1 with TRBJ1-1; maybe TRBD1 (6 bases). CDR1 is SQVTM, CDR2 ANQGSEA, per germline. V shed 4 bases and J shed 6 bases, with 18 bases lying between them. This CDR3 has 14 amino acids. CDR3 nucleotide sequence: TGCAGCGTTGGTTTGGGGGCGAAAGTCTCTGAAGCTTTCTTT. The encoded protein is CSVGLGAKVSEAFF.

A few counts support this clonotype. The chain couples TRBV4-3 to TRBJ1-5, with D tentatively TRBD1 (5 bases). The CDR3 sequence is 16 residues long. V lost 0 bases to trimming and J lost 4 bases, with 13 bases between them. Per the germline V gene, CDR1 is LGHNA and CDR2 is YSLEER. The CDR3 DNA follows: TGCGCCAGCAGCCAAGACGGGACTTTGGGGAATCAGCCCCAGCATTTT. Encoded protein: CASSQDGTLGNQPQHF.

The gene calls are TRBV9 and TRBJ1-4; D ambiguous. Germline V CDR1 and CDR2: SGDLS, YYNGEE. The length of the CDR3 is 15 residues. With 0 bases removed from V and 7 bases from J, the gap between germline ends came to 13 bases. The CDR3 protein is CASSVGTVRGEKLFF. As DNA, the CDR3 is TGTGCCAGCAGCGTAGGAACCGTGCGGGGTGAAAAACTGTTTTTT.

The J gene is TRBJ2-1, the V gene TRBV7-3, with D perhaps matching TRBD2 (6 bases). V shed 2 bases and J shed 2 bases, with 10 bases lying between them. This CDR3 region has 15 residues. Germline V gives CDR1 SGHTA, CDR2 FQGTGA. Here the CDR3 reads CASSLLAGTYNEQFF. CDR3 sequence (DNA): TGTGCCAGCAGCTTACTGGCGGGAACCTACAATGAGCAGTTCTTC.

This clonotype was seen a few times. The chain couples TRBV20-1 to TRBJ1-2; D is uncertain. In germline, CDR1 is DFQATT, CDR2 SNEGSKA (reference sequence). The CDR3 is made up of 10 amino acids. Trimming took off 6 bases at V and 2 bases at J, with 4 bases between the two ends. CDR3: CSARNYGYTF. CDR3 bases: TGCAGTGCAAGGAACTATGGCTACACCTTC.

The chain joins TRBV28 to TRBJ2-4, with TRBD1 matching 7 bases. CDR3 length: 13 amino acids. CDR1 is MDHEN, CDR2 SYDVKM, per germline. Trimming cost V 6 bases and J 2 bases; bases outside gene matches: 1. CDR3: CASRQGSKNIQYF. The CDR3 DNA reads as TGTGCCAGCAGACAGGGGTCCAAAAACATTCAGTACTTC.

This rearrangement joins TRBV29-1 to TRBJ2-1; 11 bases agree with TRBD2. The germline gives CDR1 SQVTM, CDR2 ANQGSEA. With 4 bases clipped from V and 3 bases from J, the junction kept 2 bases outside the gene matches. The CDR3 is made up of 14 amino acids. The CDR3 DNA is TGCAGCGTTGGACTAGCGGGACTCTACAATGAGCAGTTCTTC. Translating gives CSVGLAGLYNEQFF.

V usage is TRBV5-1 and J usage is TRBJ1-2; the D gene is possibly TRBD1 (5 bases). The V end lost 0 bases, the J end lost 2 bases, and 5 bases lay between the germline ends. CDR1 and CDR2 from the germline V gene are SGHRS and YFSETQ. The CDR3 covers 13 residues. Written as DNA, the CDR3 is TGCGCCAGCAGCTTGGGGGACAACTATGGCTACACCTTC. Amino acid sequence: CASSLGDNYGYTF.

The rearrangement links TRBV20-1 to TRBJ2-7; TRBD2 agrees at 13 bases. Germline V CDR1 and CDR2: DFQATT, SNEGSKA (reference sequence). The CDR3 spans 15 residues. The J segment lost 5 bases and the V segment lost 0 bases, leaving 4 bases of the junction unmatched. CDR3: CSAREGLAGIHEQYF. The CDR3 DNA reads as TGCAGTGCTAGAGAGGGACTAGCGGGAATACACGAGCAGTACTTC.

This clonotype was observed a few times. This CDR3 reads CASSNHTSYEQYF. DNA for the CDR3: TGTGCCAGCAGCAACCACACCTCCTACGAGCAGTACTTC. V and J are TRBV12-3 or TRBV12-4 and TRBJ2-7; D is undetermined. This CDR3 comprises 13 residues. Trimming removed 6 bases from V and 0 bases from J, with 9 bases in between.

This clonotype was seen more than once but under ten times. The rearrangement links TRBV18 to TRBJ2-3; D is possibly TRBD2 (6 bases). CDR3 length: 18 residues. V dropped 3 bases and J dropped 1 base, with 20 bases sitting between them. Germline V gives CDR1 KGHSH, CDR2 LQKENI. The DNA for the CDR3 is TGTGCCAGCTCACCGACCAATACTAGGAGGGGACGCACAGATACGCAGTATTTT. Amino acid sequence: CASSPTNTRRGRTDTQYF.